This record covers a single T cell receptor (beta chain). The V end was cut by 3 bases, the J end by 3 bases, with 15 bases between. Germline V CDR1 and CDR2: SGHRS, YFSETQ. This CDR3 spans 15 amino acids. The data stem from a study of memory CD4+ T cells and cytomegalovirus serostatus. Single viable CD3+CD4+CD8-CD45RO+ cells were sorted as the memory CD4+ T cells. The repertoire was sequenced with immunoSEQ multiplex PCR; TCRdb's copy has only in-frame clones and lacks some. The sample gives fewer than 40,000 clones, nearly 80% of which show up once; about 0.8% is in the top ten. This rearrangement joins TRBV5-1 to TRBJ1-2; TRBD1 is a possible D gene (5 bases). The TCR originated in an adult in good health and CMV-seronegative. Sequenced input: memory CD4+ T cells from blood. In nucleotides, the CDR3 is TGCGCCAGCAGCTCGGCAGGGAACAATTACTATGGCTACACCTTC. Its protein is CASSSAGNNYYGYTF.